These T cell receptor beta chains were read from a single sample in a study of T cells in Graves' hyperthyroidism and ophthalmopathy. TCRdb recomputed calls from the multiplex PCR reads with MiXCR, one row per CDR3 protein. The sample holds 400,000 to 600,000 distinct CDR3 sequences, more than 20% seen once. The material sequenced was blood. The origin of the receptors is a man younger than 35 with Graves' hyperthyroidism. Each CDR3 is given with its conserved first and last residue. D genes are given only for firm matches. Not every row has a clone size; where given, it reads once, few, many or a size class.

d_call,v_call,clone_size,j_call,cdr3_aa,cdr3_nt
TRBD1,TRBV20-1,.,TRBJ2-4,CSANKGQVIQYF,TGCAGTGCTAACAAGGGACAGGTCATTCAGTACTTC
TRBD1,TRBV7-6,few,TRBJ2-7,CAGSFGQGLYEQYF,TGTGCCGGCAGCTTCGGACAGGGCTTATACGAGCAGTACTTC
.,TRBV4-1,many,TRBJ1-2,CASSQEGIEEFSDGYTF,TGCGCCAGCAGCCAAGAGGGCATTGAGGAGTTCTCTGACGGCTACACCTTC
.,TRBV6-5,.,TRBJ1-3,CASSYGRGRNTIYF,TGTGCCAGCAGTTACGGCAGGGGTAGAAACACCATATATTTT
.,TRBV4-1,.,TRBJ1-4,CASSQDTGSPNEKLFF,TGCGCCAGCAGCCAAGACACGGGGTCTCCTAATGAAAAACTGTTTTTT
.,TRBV24-1,many,TRBJ2-2,CATVDENTGELFF,TGTGCCACAGTGGACGAGAACACCGGGGAGCTGTTTTTT
TRBD1,TRBV7-9,many,TRBJ2-5,CASSFGDRGTETQYF,TGTGCCAGCAGCTTCGGGGACAGGGGAACCGAGACCCAGTACTTC
TRBD1,TRBV12-3/TRBV12-4,.,TRBJ1-3,CASSFAGGGNTIYF,TGTGCCAGCAGTTTCGCAGGGGGCGGAAACACCATATATTTT
TRBD2,TRBV4-1,many,TRBJ2-4,CASSQEPSGLAKNIQYF,TGCGCCAGCAGCCAAGAGCCTAGCGGCCTAGCCAAAAACATTCAGTACTTC
.,TRBV6-5,many,TRBJ1-1,CASSYGGGARAFF,TGTGCCAGCAGTTACGGCGGAGGGGCACGAGCTTTCTTT
.,TRBV2,many,TRBJ1-1,CASRAGGAEAFF,TGTGCCAGCAGAGCCGGGGGGGCTGAAGCTTTCTTT
.,TRBV4-2,.,TRBJ1-3,CASSQTDPRRYASPWGNTIYF,TGTGCCAGCAGCCAGACCGATCCACGAAGATATGCGTCCCCGTGGGGAAACACCATATATTTT
.,TRBV28,many,TRBJ2-7,CASSLPSFRGNEQYF,TGTGCCAGCAGTTTACCAAGTTTTCGGGGGAACGAGCAGTACTTC
.,TRBV6-5,.,TRBJ1-1,CASSYFQGSNTEAFF,TGTGCCAGCAGTTATTTTCAAGGGTCCAACACTGAAGCTTTCTTT
.,TRBV30,many,TRBJ1-1,CAWSAGSHTEAFF,TGTGCCTGGAGTGCCGGGAGTCACACTGAAGCTTTCTTT
TRBD1,TRBV6-5,many,TRBJ1-6,CASSYGGTGNSPLHF,TGTGCCAGCAGTTACGGAGGGACAGGAAATTCACCCCTCCACTTT
.,TRBV4-1,.,TRBJ1-6,CASSPSGQANSPLHF,TGCGCCAGCAGCCCCTCCGGGCAGGCCAATTCACCCCTCCACTTT
.,TRBV29-1,.,TRBJ1-1,CSVPGSRTEAFF,TGCAGCGTTCCAGGGAGTCGCACTGAAGCTTTCTTT
.,TRBV25-1,few,TRBJ2-3,CASSEAFSTDTQYF,TGTGCCAGCAGTGAGGCATTTAGCACAGATACGCAGTATTTT
TRBD2,TRBV4-1,.,TRBJ2-5,CASSQDPLAGGYQETQYF,TGCGCCAGCAGCCAAGATCCCCTAGCGGGAGGATACCAAGAGACCCAGTACTTC
TRBD2,TRBV15,.,TRBJ2-5,CATSRDRYGLAGGPETQYF,TGTGCCACCAGCAGAGATCGATACGGACTAGCGGGAGGGCCGGAGACCCAGTACTTC
.,TRBV9,.,TRBJ2-5,CASSKGHAGVQYF,TGTGCCAGCAGCAAGGGACACGCCGGGGTCCAGTACTTC
TRBD1,TRBV20-1,.,TRBJ1-1,CSAKPGQGAQTEAFF,TGCAGTGCAAAGCCGGGACAGGGGGCGCAGACTGAAGCTTTCTTT
.,TRBV12-3/TRBV12-4,many,TRBJ2-5,CASSNRRTGGSQYF,TGTGCCAGCAGTAACAGGCGTACGGGTGGGTCCCAGTACTTC
.,TRBV11-2,many,TRBJ1-2,CASSPGGADGYTF,TGTGCCAGCAGCCCGGGAGGGGCCGATGGCTACACCTTC